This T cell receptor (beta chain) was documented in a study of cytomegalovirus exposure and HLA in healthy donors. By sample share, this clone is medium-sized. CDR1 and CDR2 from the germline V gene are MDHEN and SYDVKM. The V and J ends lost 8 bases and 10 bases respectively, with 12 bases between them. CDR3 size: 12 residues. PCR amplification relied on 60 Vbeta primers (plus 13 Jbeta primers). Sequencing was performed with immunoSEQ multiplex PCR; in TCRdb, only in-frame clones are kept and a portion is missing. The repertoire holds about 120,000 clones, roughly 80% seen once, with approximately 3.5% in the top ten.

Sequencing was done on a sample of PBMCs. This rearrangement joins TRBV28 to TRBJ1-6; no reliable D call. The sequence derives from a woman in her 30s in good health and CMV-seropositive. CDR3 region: CASAGFGSPLHF. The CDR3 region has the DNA TGTGCCAGCGCGGGTTTTGGCTCACCCCTCCACTTT. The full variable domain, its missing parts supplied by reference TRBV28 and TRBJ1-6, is DVKVTQSSRYLVKRTGEKVFLECVQDMDHENMFWYRQDPGLGLRLIYFSYDVKMKEKGDIPEGYSVSREKKERFSLILESASTNQTSMYLCASAGFGSPLHFGNGTRLTVT.